This entry features one T cell receptor (beta chain) sequence. Its antigen is currently not known. No base qualities exist here, and no much larger clone lies one base off it. TCRbeta CDR3 regions were amplified from genomic DNA by means of the immunoSEQ Assay, a bias-controlled multiplex PCR. The study's processing was this. Within the assay, amplification of reference gene primers was used to estimate how many nucleated cells each sample contained. Sequence reads were collapsed and filtered to measure the absolute abundance of every unique TCRbeta CDR3 rearrangement. For each sample, productive Simpson clonality was calculated as the square root of Simpson's diversity index across productive rearrangements. TCRdb provides this immuneACCESS table in a form limited to in-frame rearrangements. Some clones are lacking; in checked studies, under half of them reflect an unresolved V gene, and why the rest are absent is not known. The D gene and trimming were derived from the DNA, and the V and J assignments and clone size from that table. This sample gives around 240,000 clones in total; 70% to 90% of them show up just once. The ten largest clones represent more than 0.75% of the sample.

Collaborating institutions collected whole blood in K2EDTA tubes following their own protocols. Collaborator samples were shipped for TCRbeta analysis as frozen whole blood, isolated PBMCs, or DNA extracted from either sample type. This sample is part of a study of blood T cell repertoires in COVID-19 (dated by TCRdb to 2020 to 2022). Broadly, across the study: Collaborator samples came from the United States, Italy and Spain and covered acute and convalescent phases of COVID-19. The prospective study material was composed of cDNA or gDNA derived from T cells, B-cell-depleted T cells, or PBMCs. The dataset comprised deeply sampled blood TCRbeta repertoires from subjects exposed to, actively infected with, or recovered from COVID-19. The repertoires were released in a freely available public database intended as a resource for research on the immune response to SARS-CoV-2. The samples were drawn from the first 160 participants of the ongoing ImmuneRACE study and from 1,254 subjects provided by 6 global collaborators. The sample metadata nearly always contained a de-identified subject ID, COVID-19 status, age in years and sex. HLA class I and class II types, where available, came from metadata supplied by the sample provider rather than from assay-based typing.

The CDR3, cysteine through phenylalanine, is 13 amino acids long. Here the CDR3 DNA is all that survives: 39 bases in frame from base 1. The germline V gene (reference sequence) supplies CDR1 LNHNV and CDR2 YYDKDF. V is clipped by 5 bases and J by 7 bases, and the sequence between their germline boundaries is 12 bases long. The investigation overall reported the following: The amount of clinical and demographic metadata varied by source and participant and was provided uncurated.

The chain is made from TRBV15 and TRBJ1-5, with the identity of the D gene unclear. Material: peripheral blood. The origin of this receptor is a man between 40 and 49 years old with acute or convalescent COVID-19. The CDR3 has the sequence CATSAERKQPQHF. The nucleotide sequence reads as follows: TGTGCCACCAGCGCGGAACGTAAGCAGCCCCAGCATTTT.